The present T cell receptor beta chain was sequenced within a study of CD8 T cells in ankylosing spondylitis. 5'-RACE, quantitative and with molecular barcodes, yielded the TCR beta libraries. TCRdb re-analysed the 5' RACE reads in MiXCR, keeping a single row per CDR3 protein. The sample gives some 240,000 distinct CDR3 sequences, 8.6% of which show up once; around 6.8% is in the top ten. Germline V lookup: CDR1 DFQATT, CDR2 SNEGSKA (reference sequence). The length of the CDR3 is 14 residues. The V gene end was trimmed by 4 bases and the J gene end by 3 bases; junction bases not matched to a gene: 3.

This receptor was identified in a male donor with ankylosing spondylitis or in good health (not recorded which). The chain has TRBV20-1 and TRBJ1-2; 12 bases map to TRBD1. Sequenced material: blood, either unsorted or a sorted T cell fraction (not recorded which). CDR3: CSAKGQGADYGYTF. The CDR3 nucleotides read TGCAGTGCTAAGGGACAGGGGGCTGACTATGGCTACACCTTC.